This passage covers 4 T cell receptor beta chains from one sample sequenced in a study of T cells in Graves' hyperthyroidism and ophthalmopathy. Amplification targeted TCR beta CDR3 regions from RNA transcripts. TCR CDR3 underwent first-round RT-PCR with the HTBI primer set. Using its own MiXCR run on the multiplex PCR reads, TCRdb lists one record per CDR3 protein. Here the sample spans some 770,000 distinct CDR3 sequences, around 15% being singletons. Sequencing was carried out using blood. These receptors were obtained from a man aged 18 to 30 with Graves' hyperthyroidism.

In its sample, this clonotype was seen a few times. The chain is built from TRBV2 and TRBJ2-7, with a possible D match to TRBD2 (6 bases). The CDR3 is made up of 15 amino acids. Germline values: CDR1 SNHLY, CDR2 FYNNEI. V lost 1 base to trimming and J lost 5 bases, with 15 bases between them. CDR3 sequence (DNA): TGTGCCAGCAGTGAAGGTTTAGGAGGGTTCCACGAGCAGTACTTC. Translating gives CASSEGLGGFHEQYF.

The rearrangement joins TRBV6-1 to TRBJ1-2, with TRBD1 as a possible D gene (5 bases). The V gene lost 5 bases and the J gene lost 3 bases, with 13 bases spanning the gap. The germline V gene has CDR1 MNHNS and CDR2 SASEGT. The CDR3 runs to 14 residues. The CDR3 loop is CASSLLWGDYGYTF. The CDR3 DNA sequence: TGTGCCAGCAGTCTGCTGTGGGGGGACTATGGCTACACCTTC.

This clonotype was seen more than once but under ten times. The CDR3 sequence is CVAGRDTQYF. The CDR3 DNA reads as TGTGTCGCAGGACGGGATACGCAGTATTTT. The V call is TRBV6-1, the J call TRBJ2-3, with D uncertain. Germline V gene lookup returns CDR1 MNHNS and CDR2 SASEGT. The CDR3 is made up of 10 amino acids.

V gene TRBV2 combines with J gene TRBJ2-3, with D possibly TRBD2 on 5 matching bases. Trimming took 7 bases from V and 4 from J, leaving 18 bases between them. The V gene's germline CDR1 is SNHLY and CDR2 FYNNEI. The CDR3 covers 15 residues. CDR3: CASKSERASSDTQYF. The CDR3 DNA reads as TGTGCCAGCAAATCCGAGAGGGCTTCTTCAGATACGCAGTATTTT.